The 8 T cell receptor beta chains below all came from one sample that was sequenced in a study of blood T cell repertoires in COVID-19. Here immunoSEQ multiplex PCR was the method, and the copy in TCRdb shows in-frame clones only, minus some. Here the sample spans approximately 34,000 clones, over 75% being singletons. The specimen sequenced was peripheral blood. The receptors stem from a man in his 70s with COVID-19, enrolled during active disease.

The J gene is TRBJ2-1, the V gene TRBV23-1, with 14 nucleotides matching TRBD2. TRBV23-1 is treated as an ORF (open reading frame) with a function not yet certain. V was pared by 6 bases and J by 9 bases, with 13 bases of the junction left unmatched. CDR3 length equals 17 residues. The CDR3 region has the DNA TGCGCCAGCAGCCCCCCTCCCTTGACTAGCGGGAGGGTTGAGCAGTTCTTC. Protein product: CASSPPPLTSGRVEQFF.

The CDR3: CASSQGVQVAGELFF. CDR3 bases: TGCGCCAGCAGCCAAGGCGTACAGGTGGCCGGGGAGCTGTTTTTT. V and J are TRBV4-3 and TRBJ2-2; a weak D match, TRBD1 (5 bases). CDR3 length: 15 residues. Between the trimmed V and J ends, which lost 1 base and 6 bases, there was a span of 12 bases. Per the germline V gene, CDR1 is LGHNA and CDR2 is YSLEER.

This rearrangement joins TRBV5-8 to TRBJ1-4; 10 bases map to TRBD1. Germline CDR1 is SGHTS and CDR2 is YDEGEE. V was clipped by 2 bases and J by 0 bases; unmatched bases: 4. The CDR3 consists of 17 residues. The CDR3, as DNA: TGTGCCAGCAGCTTAGGGGACAGGGGCCCAACTAATGAAAAACTGTTTTTT. Protein: CASSLGDRGPTNEKLFF.

This rearrangement joins TRBV28 to TRBJ2-2; no clear D. CDR1 is MDHEN, CDR2 SYDVKM, per germline. The CDR3 contains 14 residues. V lost 10 bases to trimming and J lost 2 bases, with 14 bases between them. The CDR3 region has the DNA TGTGCCATGCGTATGGCAGGAAACACCGGGGAGCTGTTTTTT. This encodes CAMRMAGNTGELFF.

The chain recombines TRBV6-5 with TRBJ2-5; 8 nucleotides match TRBD2. The germline V gene has CDR1 MNHEY and CDR2 SVGAGI. This CDR3 has 15 residues. V was clipped by 6 bases and J by 5 bases; unmatched bases: 11. The CDR3, as DNA: TGTGCCAGCAGGCCAGCGGGAGTCCCGGTGGAGACCCAGTACTTC. It translates to CASRPAGVPVETQYF.

The chain uses TRBV20-1 and TRBJ1-2; the D is unclear. This CDR3 contains 10 residues. V shed 8 bases and J shed 4 bases, with 8 bases lying between them. Germline V gene lookup returns CDR1 DFQATT and CDR2 SNEGSKA (reference sequence). CDR3 nucleotides: TGCAGTTCACTCTTCTATGGCTACACCTTC. Its protein product is CSSLFYGYTF.

The chain uses TRBV2 and TRBJ2-1; D perhaps matches TRBD1 (6 bases). Germline values: CDR1 SNHLY, CDR2 FYNNEI. V gave up 7 bases and J gave up 12 bases, with 22 bases separating them. The CDR3 is 14 amino acids. The CDR3 DNA is TGTGCCAGCACTATAGGGGGAGTCGCTAGTGGGCAGTTCTTC. As protein: CASTIGGVASGQFF.

This sequence joins TRBV7-9 and TRBJ2-7, with TRBD2 matching 8 bases. Germline assignment: CDR1 SEHNR and CDR2 FQNEAQ (reference sequence). This CDR3 has 16 amino acids. V dropped 0 bases and J dropped 2; count of bases not matched to a gene: 6. The DNA of the CDR3 is TGTGCCAGCAGCTTAGCCCTCGGGGGGGTGGCCTACGAGCAGTACTTC. Protein product: CASSLALGGVAYEQYF.